This record looks at one T cell receptor beta chain sequence and its context. This sample stems from a study of T-cell memory formation after mild COVID-19. The V gene's germline CDR1 is MGHRA and CDR2 YSYEKL. V was cut by 4 bases and J by 10 bases, with 13 bases left in between. The CDR3 extends over 12 amino acids. TCRdb reprocessed the 5' RACE reads via MiXCR and lists one record per CDR3 protein. The data hold 500,000 to 650,000 distinct CDR3 sequences, with roughly 21% observed a single time. The J gene is TRBJ1-1, the V gene TRBV4-1, with D perhaps TRBD1 (5 bases). Material: PBMCs or a T cell subset sorted from them (not recorded which). This receptor was taken from an adult woman who had mild COVID-19 (a few samples of this study predate the infection). Cell type and time point are not known. The CDR3 is CASSPPGGGAFF. The CDR3 DNA reads as TGCGCCAGCAGCCCCCCCGGCGGGGGAGCTTTCTTT.